The rows below give T cell receptor beta chains drawn from one sample of a study of T cells in localized non-small cell lung cancer. The protocol was immunoSEQ multiplex PCR, while the TCRdb copy is restricted to in-frame clones and leaves out a portion. The data hold over 30,000 clones, with about nine tenths observed a single time. Material: peripheral blood mononuclear cells, obtained before any cancer treatment. Source of these receptors: a male donor older than 55 with stage II lung adenocarcinoma. Both conserved end residues are part of each CDR3. A D gene is named only where the DNA matches it firmly. Where a row states a size, it is once, few, many or the class of an expanded clone; other rows omit it.

j_call d_call clone_size v_call cdr3_aa cdr3_nt
TRBJ2-7 NA NA TRBV4-3 CASSQDFQASYEQYF TGCGCCAGCAGCCAAGATTTCCAGGCATCCTACGAGCAGTACTTC
TRBJ1-2 TRBD1 NA TRBV6-1 CASSDPGQLYGYTF TGTGCCAGCAGTGACCCGGGACAGCTCTATGGCTACACCTTC
TRBJ2-7 NA NA TRBV6-6 CASSPLGGRNYEQYF TGTGCCAGCAGCCCCTTGGGGGGGCGAAACTACGAGCAGTACTTC
TRBJ1-4 NA NA TRBV7-9 CASSFVGEKLFF TGTGCCAGCAGCTTTGTTGGTGAAAAACTGTTTTTT
TRBJ2-1 NA few TRBV13 CASSSRRHEQFF TGTGCCAGCAGCTCTAGAAGGCATGAGCAGTTCTTC
TRBJ2-1 NA once TRBV28 CASSPDSYNEQFF TGTGCCAGCAGCCCGGACTCGTACAATGAGCAGTTCTTC
TRBJ1-1 NA once TRBV18 CASSRLGGVDTEAFF TGTGCCAGCTCACGCCTAGGGGGGGTCGACACTGAAGCTTTCTTT
TRBJ1-1 NA NA TRBV27 CASSLTVNTEAFF TGTGCCAGCAGTTTGACAGTAAACACTGAAGCTTTCTTT
TRBJ2-5 TRBD2 NA TRBV4-1 CASSHLLAGGTTQYF TGCGCCAGCAGCCACCTACTAGCGGGAGGGACGACCCAGTACTTC
TRBJ1-4 NA NA TRBV19 CASSIELRGTNEKLFF TGTGCCAGTAGTATAGAGCTCCGGGGGACTAATGAAAAACTGTTTTTT
TRBJ1-2 NA NA TRBV30 CACWGGAGGYTF TGTGCCTGCTGGGGGGGGGCCGGTGGCTACACCTTC
TRBJ2-1 TRBD2 NA TRBV7-2 CASSLGGRAGNEQFF TGTGCCAGCAGCTTAGGGGGGAGGGCCGGGAATGAGCAGTTCTTC
TRBJ2-2 NA NA TRBV30 CAWSVAPTGELFF TGTGCCTGGAGTGTGGCACCCACCGGGGAGCTGTTTTTT
TRBJ2-7 TRBD1 NA TRBV19 CASRGTALEQYF TGTGCCAGTAGGGGGACAGCGCTTGAGCAGTACTTC
TRBJ2-3 NA NA TRBV10-3 CAISATAETSTDTQYF TGTGCCATCAGTGCGACGGCTGAGACTAGCACAGATACGCAGTATTTT
TRBJ2-4 TRBD1 NA TRBV5-1 CASSSSGTGRNIQYF TGCGCCAGCAGCTCCTCCGGGACAGGGAGAAACATTCAGTACTTC
TRBJ1-1 NA few TRBV7-6 CASSLELNTEAFF TGTGCCAGCAGCTTAGAATTGAACACTGAAGCTTTCTTT
TRBJ2-5 NA NA TRBV5-1 CASSLATGPQETQYF TGCGCCAGCAGCTTGGCTACCGGGCCACAAGAGACCCAGTACTTC
TRBJ2-1 NA once TRBV9 CASSVAGTSNEQFF TGTGCCAGCAGCGTAGCGGGGACCAGTAATGAGCAGTTCTTC
TRBJ2-1 NA NA TRBV18 CASSPGPSYNEQFF TGTGCCAGCTCACCGGGACCCTCCTACAATGAGCAGTTCTTC
TRBJ1-6 TRBD1 NA TRBV19 CASSTQGAHSPLHF TGTGCCAGTAGTACCCAGGGGGCGCATTCACCCCTCCACTTT
TRBJ1-2 TRBD1 few TRBV7-2 CASSSQGGIDGYTF TGTGCCAGCAGCTCGCAGGGGGGAATAGATGGCTACACCTTC
TRBJ2-1 NA NA TRBV11-2 CASSLQGLAKYNEQFF TGTGCCAGCAGCTTACAGGGCCTGGCCAAATACAATGAGCAGTTCTTC
TRBJ1-5 TRBD1 NA TRBV7-2 CASSEDRFQPQHF TGTGCCAGCAGTGAGGACAGGTTCCAGCCCCAGCATTTT
TRBJ1-1 TRBD1 NA TRBV5-1 CASSSGWGQGNTEAFF TGCGCCAGCAGCTCGGGTTGGGGACAGGGGAACACTGAAGCTTTCTTT
TRBJ1-2 NA few TRBV28 CASRGGGFNYGYTF TGTGCCAGCAGGGGGGGAGGTTTTAACTATGGCTACACCTTC
TRBJ1-5 NA NA TRBV2 CASSESGRIQPQHF TGTGCCAGCAGTGAATCTGGGAGGATACAGCCCCAGCATTTT
TRBJ2-2 NA NA TRBV5-1 CASSLAAPNTGELFF TGCGCCAGCAGCTTGGCTGCGCCGAACACCGGGGAGCTGTTTTTT
TRBJ2-7 TRBD2 once TRBV5-6 CASSFLGGGVGEQYF TGTGCCAGCAGCTTTCTGGGCGGGGGAGTAGGCGAGCAGTACTTC
TRBJ2-7 NA once TRBV2 CASTMGETYEQYF TGTGCCAGCACAATGGGAGAAACCTACGAGCAGTACTTC
TRBJ1-1 TRBD1 once TRBV7-2 CASSYRDREAFF TGTGCCAGCAGCTACAGGGACAGAGAAGCTTTCTTT
TRBJ2-2 TRBD2 once TRBV6-5 CASSLAGGKFAGELFF TGTGCCAGCAGTTTAGCGGGAGGTAAATTCGCCGGGGAGCTGTTTTTT
TRBJ2-3 NA NA TRBV2 CASSDSGTDTQYF TGTGCCAGCAGTGACAGCGGCACAGATACGCAGTATTTT
TRBJ1-5 NA NA TRBV11-2 CASSSMGGFQPQHF TGTGCCAGCAGCTCGATGGGGGGCTTTCAGCCCCAGCATTTT
TRBJ1-1 NA NA TRBV2 CASSEALGVLEAFF TGTGCCAGCAGTGAAGCGCTTGGGGTCCTTGAAGCTTTCTTT
TRBJ2-1 NA NA TRBV19 CASSIIRGEQFF TGTGCCAGTAGTATAATACGGGGAGAGCAGTTCTTC
TRBJ1-4 NA NA TRBV5-5 CASMSATNEKLFF TGTGCCAGCATGAGTGCAACTAATGAAAAACTGTTTTTT
TRBJ1-5 NA NA TRBV25-1 CASAIPWFYSNQPQHF TGTGCCAGCGCCATCCCTTGGTTCTATAGCAATCAGCCCCAGCATTTT
TRBJ2-2 NA NA TRBV18 CASSPVSRENTGELFF TGTGCCAGCTCACCCGTGTCCAGGGAGAACACCGGGGAGCTGTTTTTT
TRBJ2-2 NA once TRBV7-9 CASSPGHNFGGGELFF TGTGCCAGCAGCCCGGGACATAACTTTGGAGGCGGGGAGCTGTTTTTT
TRBJ2-5 NA NA TRBV7-9 CASSLRLGRSETQYF TGTGCCAGCAGCCTCCGACTAGGGAGGTCGGAGACCCAGTACTTC
TRBJ2-1 NA NA TRBV7-1 CASSHRFAQFF TGTGCCAGCAGCCACAGGTTTGCACAGTTCTTC
TRBJ2-6 TRBD2 few TRBV14 CASSPRAGGYSGANVLTF TGTGCCAGCAGCCCGAGGGCGGGAGGTTACTCTGGGGCCAACGTCCTGACTTTC
TRBJ2-1 NA NA TRBV7-9 CASSSDGGSSYNEQFF TGTGCCAGCAGCTCAGATGGGGGAAGCTCCTACAATGAGCAGTTCTTC
TRBJ1-4 NA NA TRBV5-5 CASSLLTNEKLFF TGTGCCAGCAGCTTGCTAACTAATGAAAAACTGTTTTTT
TRBJ2-5 TRBD2 NA TRBV6-1 CASSDPRLAGETQYF TGTGCCAGCAGTGATCCACGACTAGCGGGAGAGACCCAGTACTTC
TRBJ1-3 NA NA TRBV5-4 CASSLRVQTNGNTIYF TGTGCCAGCAGCTTGCGGGTGCAGACTAACGGAAACACCATATATTTT
TRBJ1-4 NA NA TRBV4-1 CASSLIRSRLNEKLFF TGCGCCAGCAGCCTAATAAGATCACGGCTTAATGAAAAACTGTTTTTT
TRBJ1-4 NA NA TRBV11-3 CWDGRWLGKEKLFF TGTTGGGACGGCAGATGGCTAGGTAAAGAAAAACTGTTTTTT
TRBJ2-2 TRBD2 NA TRBV19 CASGLAASTGELFF TGTGCCAGTGGCCTAGCGGCTTCGACCGGGGAGCTGTTTTTT
TRBJ1-1 NA NA TRBV5-1 CASSRDSNTEAFF TGCGCCAGCAGTCGGGACTCCAACACTGAAGCTTTCTTT
TRBJ2-1 NA NA TRBV5-1 CASSFAGAGDEQFF TGCGCCAGCAGCTTCGCGGGAGCAGGGGATGAGCAGTTCTTC
TRBJ1-1 NA NA TRBV18 CASSPGLGNTEAFF TGTGCCAGCTCACCCGGGTTGGGCAACACTGAAGCTTTCTTT
TRBJ1-5 NA NA TRBV7-2 CASSTQGYSNQPQHF TGTGCCAGCAGCACACAGGGATATAGCAATCAGCCCCAGCATTTT
TRBJ1-1 TRBD1 NA TRBV6-6 CASTLGQGGNTEAFF TGTGCCAGCACCTTAGGACAGGGGGGGAACACTGAAGCTTTCTTT
TRBJ1-2 NA few TRBV7-9 CASSLARGGYTF TGTGCCAGCAGCTTAGCCAGGGGTGGCTACACCTTC
TRBJ2-7 TRBD2 NA TRBV7-2 CASSLSSGPRGQYF TGTGCCAGCAGCTTGAGTAGCGGGCCCCGGGGGCAGTACTTC
TRBJ1-5 TRBD1 NA TRBV28 CASSPGGTGNQPQHF TGTGCCAGCAGCCCGGGGGGGACAGGGAATCAGCCCCAGCATTTT
TRBJ1-2 NA NA TRBV7-9 CASSLEGVWGYTF TGTGCCAGCAGCTTAGAGGGGGTATGGGGCTACACCTTC